The rows below give T cell receptor beta chains drawn from one sample of a study of shared clonotypes between healthy human individuals. Sequenced by immunoSEQ multiplex PCR; TCRdb stores in-frame clones only, minus some. The sample yields approximately 740,000 clones, about 92% seen once. Sequencing was carried out using naive CD8+ T cells sorted from blood. These receptors were obtained from a man aged 30 to 39 in good health. The CDR3 runs from the conserved cysteine through the conserved F or W. Each record gives: clone size, D gene, V gene, J gene, CDR3 protein, CDR3 DNA. A D gene is named only where the DNA matches it firmly. Clone size is given for some rows only: seen once, a few or many times, or a class if the clone is expanded.

>.|TRBD2|TRBV7-3|TRBJ2-3
CASSPGGPTDTQYF
TGTGCCAGCAGCCCGGGAGGGCCGACAGATACGCAGTATTTT
>once|.|TRBV19|TRBJ1-5
CASKPGDSNQPQHF
TGTGCCAGTAAGCCAGGGGATAGCAATCAGCCCCAGCATTTT
>.|TRBD1|TRBV30|TRBJ1-4
CAWNTGGAANEKLFF
TGTGCCTGGAATACAGGGGGCGCGGCTAATGAAAAACTGTTTTTT
>.|.|TRBV7-9|TRBJ2-4
CASSLVGSGIAKNIQYF
TGTGCCAGCAGCTTAGTTGGCTCGGGAATAGCCAAAAACATTCAGTACTTC
>.|.|TRBV7-5|TRBJ2-1
CVRSFIFRTSVFYNEQFF
TGTGTCAGAAGCTTCATTTTTCGGACTAGCGTCTTTTACAATGAGCAGTTCTTC
>.|.|TRBV27|TRBJ2-5
CASRGRVWEETQYF
TGTGCCAGCAGGGGTAGGGTGTGGGAAGAGACCCAGTACTTC
>.|TRBD2|TRBV7-8|TRBJ2-1
CASSLESSGDNEQFF
TGTGCCAGCAGCTTAGAGTCTAGCGGAGACAATGAGCAGTTCTTC
>.|.|TRBV13|TRBJ2-3
CASSPSGQRDTQYF
TGTGCCAGCAGCCCTTCCGGGCAACGAGATACGCAGTATTTT
>.|.|TRBV15|TRBJ2-7
CATSAQQAPLPYEQYF
TGTGCCACCAGCGCCCAACAGGCGCCCTTACCCTACGAGCAGTACTTC
>.|TRBD1|TRBV9|TRBJ2-5
CASSVADRGQETQYF
TGTGCCAGCAGCGTAGCTGACAGGGGCCAAGAGACCCAGTACTTC
>once|TRBD2|TRBV5-1|TRBJ2-3
CASSPTSGRDTQYF
TGCGCCAGCAGCCCGACTAGCGGGAGAGATACGCAGTATTTT
>.|TRBD2|TRBV4-3|TRBJ2-7
CASSQSGRGSYEQYF
TGCGCCAGCAGCCAGTCAGGGCGCGGGAGTTACGAGCAGTACTTC
>.|.|TRBV16|TRBJ2-7
CVSSRGDNSYEQYF
TGTGTCAGCAGCCGCGGGGACAACTCCTACGAGCAGTACTTC
>.|.|TRBV6-1|TRBJ2-3
CASSDSFTGHTQGGTDTQYF
TGTGCCAGCAGTGATTCTTTTACGGGACACACCCAAGGTGGAACAGATACGCAGTATTTT
>.|TRBD2|TRBV29-1|TRBJ2-7
CSVTWTSGDSYEQYF
TGCAGCGTGACCTGGACTAGCGGAGACTCCTACGAGCAGTACTTC
>.|.|TRBV9|TRBJ2-7
CASSLTSESYEQYF
TGTGCCAGCAGTTTGACATCCGAATCCTACGAGCAGTACTTC
>.|.|TRBV7-9|TRBJ2-7
CASSMDGTYEQYF
TGTGCCAGCAGCATGGACGGAACCTACGAGCAGTACTTC
>.|.|TRBV2|TRBJ1-5
CASSEMTGYQPQHF
TGTGCCAGCAGTGAAATGACAGGTTATCAGCCCCAGCATTTT
>.|TRBD1|TRBV27|TRBJ2-3
CASRAGTGITDTQYF
TGTGCCAGCAGGGCCGGGACAGGGATCACAGATACGCAGTATTTT
>.|TRBD1|TRBV5-4|TRBJ1-2
CASSYNRGLVHYGYTF
TGTGCCAGCAGCTACAACAGGGGGCTGGTTCACTATGGCTACACCTTC
>once|.|TRBV4-3|TRBJ2-7
CASSQDLRDWNEQYF
TGCGCCAGCAGCCAAGACCTGCGGGATTGGAACGAGCAGTACTTC
>once|.|TRBV6-6|TRBJ2-1
CASASFSYNEQFF
TGTGCCAGCGCAAGTTTCTCCTACAATGAGCAGTTCTTC
>once|.|TRBV10-3|TRBJ2-1
CAISPESSAEEQFF
TGTGCCATCTCCCCCGAAAGTTCGGCAGAGGAGCAGTTCTTC